These 14 T cell receptor beta chains were sequenced from one sample in a study of blood T cell repertoires in COVID-19. Assay: immunoSEQ multiplex PCR; the TCRdb copy retains only in-frame clones and omits some. Here the sample spans some 170,000 clones, about three quarters being singletons. The sample was peripheral blood. The receptor source for this set is a man aged 70-80 years with acute or convalescent COVID-19.

J is TRBJ2-1 and V is TRBV3-1 (or the pseudogene TRBV3-2); no definite D call. The CDR3 covers 12 residues. Germline V gene data show CDR1 as LGHDT and CDR2 as YNNKEL (reference sequence). Trimming pared 0 bases from V and 8 bases from J, leaving 5 bases between. The CDR3 spells CASSQDIDEQFF. The DNA for the CDR3 is TGTGCCAGCAGCCAAGACATTGATGAGCAGTTCTTC.

The CDR3 loop reads CATKPGLSELYEQYF. The CDR3 region has the DNA TGTGCCACCAAACCGGGACTCTCGGAACTCTACGAGCAGTACTTC. This sequence joins TRBV15 and TRBJ2-7; maybe TRBD2 (6 bases). Trimming cost V 7 bases and J 3 bases, with 19 bases left between them. The length of the CDR3 is 15 residues. Looked up from germline, CDR1 is LNHNV and CDR2 is YYDKDF (reference sequence).

The chain uses TRBV7-8 and TRBJ1-6; TRBD1 aligns across 11 bases. The CDR3 spans 20 residues. V lost 0 bases to trimming and J lost 1 base; unmatched junction nucleotides: 8. CDR1 SGHVS and CDR2 FQNEAQ come from the germline V gene. The CDR3 loop is CASSLATAGTGGSYNSPLHF. The CDR3 nucleotides are TGTGCCAGCAGCTTAGCGACAGCCGGGACAGGGGGTTCCTATAATTCACCCCTCCACTTT.

This chain joins TRBV4-3 and TRBJ2-5, with 8 bases aligning to TRBD2. After removal of 0 bases from V and 2 bases from J, the junction contained 5 bases not matched to a gene. CDR1 LGHNA and CDR2 YSLEER come from the germline V gene. CDR3 length: 16 amino acids. The CDR3 nucleotides are TGCGCCAGCAGCCAAGAATTACTAGCGGAACAAGAGACCCAGTACTTC. Protein: CASSQELLAEQETQYF.

V gene TRBV5-1 combines with J gene TRBJ2-2; 11 bases are shared with TRBD2. CDR1 and CDR2 from the germline V gene are SGHRS and YFSETQ. Trimming removed 1 base from V and 4 bases from J; junction bases left unmatched: 3. The CDR3 has 16 residues. The DNA for the CDR3 is TGCGCCAGCAGCTTGACTAGCGGGAGTGGCACCGGGGAGCTGTTTTTT. It encodes CASSLTSGSGTGELFF.

This clone was detected only a few times. CDR3 DNA: TGTGCCAGCTCTCCTGGCAGGCGCACTTCCTACGAGCAGTACTTC. It encodes CASSPGRRTSYEQYF. This chain connects TRBV18 to TRBJ2-7; no reliable D call. V was clipped by 6 bases and J by 1 base, with 16 bases between them. The CDR3 extends over 15 amino acids. CDR1 is KGHSH, CDR2 LQKENI, per germline.

This chain connects TRBV6-5 to TRBJ1-4, with 10 bases aligning to TRBD1. The CDR3 sequence is 14 residues long. The germline CDR1 and CDR2 sequences are MNHEY and SVGAGI. V trimming: 6 bases; J trimming: 6 bases; junction bases outside the gene matches: 4. For the CDR3, the DNA is TGTGCCAGCAGAAGGACAGGGGGAGATGAAAAACTGTTTTTT. Encoded protein: CASRRTGGDEKLFF.

This clone was seen at least ten times. The rearrangement joins TRBV28 to TRBJ2-1; the match to TRBD1 covers 7 bases. The CDR3 is 16 amino acids. With V trimmed by 7 bases and J by 0 bases, 9 bases remained unmatched. The V gene's germline CDR1 is MDHEN and CDR2 SYDVKM. As DNA, the CDR3 is TGTGCCAGCAAGGGGGCCTTCGAGCGCTCCTACAATGAGCAGTTCTTC. Translation: CASKGAFERSYNEQFF.

This clone was detected only a few times. The gene calls are TRBV19 and TRBJ2-2; tentatively, D is TRBD2 (5 bases). The CDR3 contains 16 residues. V was pared by 3 bases and J by 2 bases, with 13 bases between. Per the germline V gene, CDR1 is LNHDA and CDR2 is SQIVND (reference sequence). The CDR3 sequence: CASSIRGTTNTGELFF. The CDR3 DNA sequence: TGTGCCAGTAGTATTCGGGGAACAACAAACACCGGGGAGCTGTTTTTT.

The chain is built from TRBV29-1 and TRBJ1-2; D may be TRBD1 (6 bases). V shed 7 bases and J shed 4 bases, with 16 bases lying between them. The CDR3 is made up of 13 amino acids. Germline CDR1 and CDR2: SQVTM and ANQGSEA. The CDR3: CSGAIQGVYGYTF. CDR3 coding DNA: TGCAGCGGAGCGATACAGGGAGTCTATGGCTACACCTTC.

The sample holds one count of this clone. The J gene is TRBJ2-5, the V gene TRBV7-9; 10 bases agree with TRBD2. Germline CDR1 is SEHNR and CDR2 is FQNEAQ (reference sequence). V trimming: 2 bases; J trimming: 5 bases; junction bases outside the gene matches: 8. There are 16 residues in the CDR3. The CDR3 DNA sequence: TGTGCCAGCAGCTTACCCCAGCGGGGGGGAGGTGAGACCCAGTACTTC. This gives the protein CASSLPQRGGGETQYF.

V is TRBV5-5 and J is TRBJ1-2; D is uncertain. Germline V lookup: CDR1 SGHKS, CDR2 YYEKEE (reference sequence). CDR3 length: 14 residues. V was clipped by 0 bases and J by 2 bases, with 8 bases between them. The DNA for the CDR3 is TGTGCCAGCAGCTTGGGCGACAACAACTATGGCTACACCTTC. Protein product: CASSLGDNNYGYTF.

This chain links TRBV20-1 with TRBJ2-1; 10 positions match TRBD2. This CDR3 comprises 14 residues. Trimming removed 3 bases from V and 6 bases from J; junction bases left unmatched: 5. Germline V gene data show CDR1 as DFQATT and CDR2 as SNEGSKA (reference sequence). The DNA for the CDR3 is TGCAGTGCTAGTTTAAGCGGGAGGGCCAATGAGCAGTTCTTC. Protein product: CSASLSGRANEQFF.

This clone was recorded a few times. The rearrangement uses TRBV6-4 and TRBJ2-5; 14 nucleotides line up with TRBD2. CDR1 is MRHNA, CDR2 SNTAGT, per germline. V lost 3 bases, J lost 5 bases, and 2 bases stayed unmatched. This CDR3 has 15 residues. The CDR3 coding sequence is TGTGCCAGCAGTGAAAGGACTAGCGGGAGGGAGACCCAGTACTTC. Protein product: CASSERTSGRETQYF.